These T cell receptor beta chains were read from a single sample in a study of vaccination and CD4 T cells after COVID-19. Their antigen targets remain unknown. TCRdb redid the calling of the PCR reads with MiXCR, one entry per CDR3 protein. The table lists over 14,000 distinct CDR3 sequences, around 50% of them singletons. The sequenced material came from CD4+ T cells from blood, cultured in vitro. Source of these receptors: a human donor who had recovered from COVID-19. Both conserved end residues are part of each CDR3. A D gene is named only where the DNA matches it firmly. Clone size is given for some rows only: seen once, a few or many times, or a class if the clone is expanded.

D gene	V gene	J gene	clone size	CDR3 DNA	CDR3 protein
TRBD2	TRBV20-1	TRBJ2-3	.	TGCAGTGCTAGCCGACTAGCGGGGGTGTATACGCAGTATTTT	CSASRLAGVYTQYF
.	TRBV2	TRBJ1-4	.	TGTGCCAGCAGTGAAGCCGGTGAAAAACTGTTTTTT	CASSEAGEKLFF
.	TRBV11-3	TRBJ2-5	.	TGTGCCAGCAGCTTAGCTGCCGACAGGCCGGAGACCCAGTACTTC	CASSLAADRPETQYF
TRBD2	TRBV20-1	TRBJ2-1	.	TGCAGTGCTCTACGTACCGGGAGGGCCTACAATGAGCAGTTCTTC	CSALRTGRAYNEQFF
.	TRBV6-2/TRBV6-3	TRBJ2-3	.	TGTGCCAGCAGTTACGGCAACAGACCCACAGATACGCAGTATTTT	CASSYGNRPTDTQYF
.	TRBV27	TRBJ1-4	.	TGTGCCAGCAGTGACTCTCCAACTAATGAAAAACTGTTTTTT	CASSDSPTNEKLFF
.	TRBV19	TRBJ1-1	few	TGTGCCAGTAGTATAGTTTCCGCGGGACCTGAAGCTTTCTTT	CASSIVSAGPEAFF
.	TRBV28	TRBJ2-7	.	TGTGCCAGCAATATACAGGGAAAAGAGCAGTACTTC	CASNIQGKEQYF
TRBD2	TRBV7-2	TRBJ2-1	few	TGTGCCAGCAGCTTCCCCTTGGTAGCGGGGGCAACCAATGAGCAGTTCTTC	CASSFPLVAGATNEQFF
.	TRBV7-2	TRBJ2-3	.	TGTGCCAGCAGCTTAGCAGGGAGCGCCAGCACAGATACGCAGTATTTT	CASSLAGSASTDTQYF
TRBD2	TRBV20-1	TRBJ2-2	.	TGCAGTGCTAGGGGAATAGCGGGAGGGCCGAGTGGGGAGCTGTTTTTT	CSARGIAGGPSGELFF
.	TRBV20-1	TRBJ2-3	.	TGCAGTGCTCGGGAGCTGGTCACAGATACGCAGTATTTT	CSARELVTDTQYF
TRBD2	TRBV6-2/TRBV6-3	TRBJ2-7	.	TGTGCCAGCTGGACTAGCAATAACTCCTACGAGCAGTACTTC	CASWTSNNSYEQYF
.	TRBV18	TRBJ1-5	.	TGTGCCAGCTCACCGTCCGGAAATCAGCCCCAGCATTTT	CASSPSGNQPQHF
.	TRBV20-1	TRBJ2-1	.	TGCAGTCCAGGGAGGCCGGGATACAATGAGCAGTTCTTC	CSPGRPGYNEQFF
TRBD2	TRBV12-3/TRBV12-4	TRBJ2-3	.	TGTGCCAGCAGTTCGGAACCGGGACTAGGGGCGACAGATACGCAGTATTTT	CASSSEPGLGATDTQYF
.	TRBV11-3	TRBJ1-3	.	TGTGCCAGCAGTCTGGGGCCATACACCATATATTTT	CASSLGPYTIYF
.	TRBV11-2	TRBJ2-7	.	TGTGCCAGCAGCTTAATTCAGGGATCCTCCTACGAGCAGTACTTC	CASSLIQGSSYEQYF
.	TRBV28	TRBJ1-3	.	TGTGCCAGCACCCTTCAGGGATCCGGAAACCGCATATATTTT	CASTLQGSGNRIYF
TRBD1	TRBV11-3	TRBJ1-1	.	TGTGCCAGCAGCCCAACAGGGGGGAGCACTGAAGCTTTCTTT	CASSPTGGSTEAFF
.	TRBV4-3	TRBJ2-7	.	TGCGCCAGCAGCCACTCGTGGGGCCCCCAGAGGCACGAGCAGTACTTC	CASSHSWGPQRHEQYF
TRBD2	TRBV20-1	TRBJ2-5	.	TGCAGTGCTAGGACTAGCGGGACAATGGAGACCCAGTACTTC	CSARTSGTMETQYF
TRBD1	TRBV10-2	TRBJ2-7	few	TGCGCCAGCAGTGAGTATGGGACAGTAACCTACGAGCAGTACTTC	CASSEYGTVTYEQYF
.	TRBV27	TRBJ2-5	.	TGTGCCAGCAGTCGCGCGGGACTGCAAGAGACCCAGTACTTC	CASSRAGLQETQYF
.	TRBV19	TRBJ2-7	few	TGTGCCAGTAGTATAGATCTGTCAGCCTACGAGCAGTACTTC	CASSIDLSAYEQYF
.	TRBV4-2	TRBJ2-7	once	TGTGCCAGCAGCCAACTGCCGCGGGTGAACTACGAGCAGTACTTC	CASSQLPRVNYEQYF
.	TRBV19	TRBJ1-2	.	TGTGCCAGTAGGACCCTGGGGTTTTATGGCTACACCTTC	CASRTLGFYGYTF
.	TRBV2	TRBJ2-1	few	TGTGCCAGCGGCGGCTCCTACAATGAGCAGTTCTTC	CASGGSYNEQFF
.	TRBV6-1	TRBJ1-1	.	TGTGCCAGCAGCAAAAGCGCGGGGTCCTCTGAAGCTTTCTTT	CASSKSAGSSEAFF
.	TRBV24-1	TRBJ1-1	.	TGTGCCACCAGTGATGCTTTGAACACTGAAGCTTTCTTT	CATSDALNTEAFF
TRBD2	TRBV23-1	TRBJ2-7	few	TGCGCCAGCAGCCATACACCGGGACTAGCGGGGGAGAGCTCCTACGAGCAGTACTTC	CASSHTPGLAGESSYEQYF
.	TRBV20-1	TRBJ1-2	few	TGCAGTGCGGGGGGACAAGACGGTATCTATGGCTACACCTTC	CSAGGQDGIYGYTF
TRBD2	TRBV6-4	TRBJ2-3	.	TGTGCCAGCAGTGACGGGGGGGGCACAGATACGCAGTATTTT	CASSDGGGTDTQYF
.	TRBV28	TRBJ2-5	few	TGTGCCAGCAGCCCGTGGGTCCAAGAGACCCAGTACTTC	CASSPWVQETQYF
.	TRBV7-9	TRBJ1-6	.	TGTGCCAGCAGCTTAGCCCGGACAGATTCACCCCTCCACTTT	CASSLARTDSPLHF
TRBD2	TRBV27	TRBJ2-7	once	TGTGCCAGCAGACCTCAGCTAGCGGGAGTCTCCGAGCAGTACTTC	CASRPQLAGVSEQYF
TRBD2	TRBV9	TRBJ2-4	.	TGTGCCAGCAGCGACCACGGGACTAGCGGATTAAACATTCAGTACTTC	CASSDHGTSGLNIQYF
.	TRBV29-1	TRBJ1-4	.	TGCAGCGGCGTTAGAGGAACTAATGAAAAACTGTTTTTT	CSGVRGTNEKLFF
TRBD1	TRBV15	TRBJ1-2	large	TGTGCCACCAGCTCTAGGACAGGTTCGATCTATGGCTACACCTTC	CATSSRTGSIYGYTF
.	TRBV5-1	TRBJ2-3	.	TGCGCCAGCAGCTTGAAAAAGACAGGAATCACAGATACGCAGTATTTT	CASSLKKTGITDTQYF
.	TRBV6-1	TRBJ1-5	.	TGTGCCAGCAGTGAAGCAGGGGATCGGAGTCAGCCCCAGCATTTT	CASSEAGDRSQPQHF
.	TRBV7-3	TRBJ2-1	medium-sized	TGTGCCAGCAGCTTAGAGAGGGGGGATGAGCAGTTCTTC	CASSLERGDEQFF